Listed below are T cell receptor beta chains from one sample, sequenced in a study of CD4 T cell repertoires in COVID-19. Produced via immunoSEQ multiplex PCR; TCRdb's table is partial and in-frame only. The repertoire holds around 23,000 clones, with over 85% as singletons. This sample comprised circulating follicular helper CD4+ T cells (cTfh) from blood, obtained before the COVID-19 pandemic. The source is a human donor who had COVID-19. Both conserved end residues are part of each CDR3. Fields, in order: CDR3 protein, CDR3 DNA, V gene, J gene, D gene. D genes are given only for firm matches.

CASLIPGQRLGYTF,TGTGCCAGCCTAATACCGGGACAGAGGTTAGGCTACACCTTC,TRBV6-1,TRBJ1-2,TRBD1
CASRKTGAGNTIYF,TGTGCCAGCAGGAAGACAGGGGCAGGAAACACCATATATTTT,TRBV27,TRBJ1-3,TRBD1
CASSLRSGGSGELFF,TGTGCCAGCAGCTTGCGGTCAGGGGGATCCGGGGAGCTGTTTTTT,TRBV5-4,TRBJ2-2,TRBD1
CASSEQTGGGEQFF,TGTGCCAGCAGTGAGCAGACAGGGGGAGGTGAGCAGTTCTTC,TRBV6-4,TRBJ2-1,TRBD1
CASSFSGTRNTEAFF,TGCGCCAGCAGCTTTTCGGGGACTAGGAACACTGAAGCTTTCTTT,TRBV5-1,TRBJ1-1,-
CAMLAGGPVNTGELFF,TGTGCCATGCTAGCGGGAGGGCCCGTGAACACCGGGGAGCTGTTTTTT,TRBV7-9,TRBJ2-2,TRBD2
CASSLSSGGSDTQYF,TGCGCCAGCAGCTTGAGTAGCGGGGGGTCAGATACGCAGTATTTT,TRBV5-1,TRBJ2-3,TRBD2
CASSLGGGGTYEQYF,TGTGCCAGCAGCTTAGGAGGGGGGGGTACCTACGAGCAGTACTTC,TRBV7-8,TRBJ2-7,-
CASGSGVVYNEQFF,TGTGCCAGCGGGTCGGGGGTGGTCTACAATGAGCAGTTCTTC,TRBV5-4,TRBJ2-1,-
CASSQVAGGSYNEQFF,TGTGCCAGTAGCCAGGTAGCGGGAGGGTCCTACAATGAGCAGTTCTTC,TRBV19,TRBJ2-1,TRBD2
CASSSLAGGDNEQFF,TGTGCCAGCAGCTCACTAGCGGGAGGAGATAATGAGCAGTTCTTC,TRBV11-3,TRBJ2-1,TRBD2